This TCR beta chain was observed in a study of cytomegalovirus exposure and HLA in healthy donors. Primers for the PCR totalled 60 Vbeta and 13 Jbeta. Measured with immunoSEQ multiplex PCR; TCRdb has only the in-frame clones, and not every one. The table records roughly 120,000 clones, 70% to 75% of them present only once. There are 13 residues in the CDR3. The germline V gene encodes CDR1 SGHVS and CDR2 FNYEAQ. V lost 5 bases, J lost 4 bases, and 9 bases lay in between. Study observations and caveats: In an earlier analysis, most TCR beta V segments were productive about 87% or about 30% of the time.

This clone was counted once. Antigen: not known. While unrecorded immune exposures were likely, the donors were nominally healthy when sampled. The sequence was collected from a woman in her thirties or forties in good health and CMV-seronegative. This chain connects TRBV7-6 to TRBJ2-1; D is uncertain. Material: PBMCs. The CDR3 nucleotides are TGTGCCAGCAGCCCCTTAGCTTACAATGAGCAGTTCTTC. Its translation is CASSPLAYNEQFF.